Presented here are 19 T cell receptor beta chains from one specimen sequenced in a study of blood T cell repertoires in COVID-19. Libraries were prepared by immunoSEQ multiplex PCR; TCRdb keeps only in-frame clonotypes and omits some of them. Here the sample spans 200,000 to 250,000 clones, around 82% being singletons. The source material was peripheral blood. The receptors shown here come from a woman aged 60 to 75 with acute or convalescent COVID-19.

The chain combines TRBV3-1 (or the pseudogene TRBV3-2) with TRBJ2-7; possible D gene TRBD1, 5 bases. V shed 1 base and J shed 6 bases, with 10 bases lying between them. The CDR3 loop spans 13 amino acids. Germline V gene lookup returns CDR1 LGHDT and CDR2 YNNKEL (reference sequence). The CDR3 nucleotides are TGTGCCAGCAGCCAAGTACGTGGGGCCGAGCAGTACTTC. Its protein is CASSQVRGAEQYF.

DNA for the CDR3: TGTGCCAGCTCACCACTAGGCCCTAGCGGGGGGTTCCGGGGCGACGAGCAGTACTTC. Encoded protein: CASSPLGPSGGFRGDEQYF. V gene TRBV18 combines with J gene TRBJ2-7; 11 positions agree with TRBD2. The J segment lost 5 bases and the V segment lost 1 base, leaving 16 bases of the junction unmatched. Germline V CDR1 and CDR2: KGHSH, LQKENI. The CDR3 has 19 residues.

The rearrangement uses TRBV6-1 and TRBJ1-4, with D perhaps TRBD1 (6 bases). Germline V gives CDR1 MNHNS, CDR2 SASEGT. The CDR3 contains 15 residues. With 2 bases removed from V and 7 bases from J, the gap between germline ends came to 14 bases. The CDR3 loop is CASSEFSGAGEKLFF. CDR3 DNA sequence: TGTGCCAGCAGTGAATTCTCAGGGGCGGGTGAAAAACTGTTTTTT.

The chain combines TRBV3-1 (or the pseudogene TRBV3-2) with TRBJ2-7; 7 bases fit TRBD1. J was trimmed by 2 bases and V by 5 bases; bases with no gene match: 12. The CDR3 has 16 residues. Germline-derived CDR1 and CDR2 are LGHDT and YNNKEL (reference sequence). For the CDR3, the DNA is TGTGCCAGCAGCTATACCCCCGGGACAGCTACCTACGAGCAGTACTTC. Protein: CASSYTPGTATYEQYF.

The chain joins TRBV3-1 (or the pseudogene TRBV3-2) to TRBJ1-1; 7 bases agree with TRBD1. The germline gives CDR1 LGHDT, CDR2 YNNKEL (reference sequence). V shed 4 bases and J 11 bases; nucleotides not matched to a gene: 4. The CDR3 consists of 11 residues. CDR3 nucleotide sequence: TGTGCCAGCAGCCCCGGGACAGTGGCTTTCTTT. Translated, it gives CASSPGTVAFF.

V and J are TRBV3-1 (or the pseudogene TRBV3-2) and TRBJ1-5; D is perhaps TRBD1 (5 bases). The CDR3 covers 14 residues. CDR1 is LGHDT, CDR2 YNNKEL, per germline (reference sequence). The V and J ends lost 3 bases and 4 bases respectively, with 10 bases between them. The CDR3 DNA is TGTGCCAGCAGCCACGGGGGGGTGAATCAGCCCCAGCATTTT. Its protein product is CASSHGGVNQPQHF.

This chain's CDR3 is CASIRETEAFF. The CDR3 nucleotides read TGTGCCAGCATCCGGGAAACTGAAGCTTTCTTT. V and J are TRBV2 and TRBJ1-1; no clear D. The CDR3 extends over 11 amino acids. Germline CDR1 reads SNHLY; CDR2 reads FYNNEI. Trimming removed 7 bases from V and 5 bases from J, with 8 bases in between.

The chain is built from TRBV5-4 and TRBJ2-1, with TRBD2 matching 16 bases. CDR1 is SGHNT and CDR2 is YYREEE in the germline V gene (reference sequence). Trimming at V came to 2 bases and at J to 9 bases, leaving 8 bases not matched to a gene. The CDR3 is made up of 17 amino acids. CDR3 in amino acids: CASSLDGTSGGAGEQFF. CDR3 coding DNA: TGTGCCAGCAGCTTAGATGGGACTAGCGGGGGGGCCGGTGAGCAGTTCTTC.

The chain joins TRBV7-6 to TRBJ2-3; 8 bases are a match to TRBD2. The V gene's germline CDR1 is SGHVS and CDR2 FNYEAQ. V lost 5 bases, J lost 0 bases, and 7 bases stayed unmatched. This CDR3 comprises 16 residues. The CDR3 loop reads CASSPRLASSTDTQYF. CDR3 DNA: TGTGCCAGCAGCCCAAGACTAGCGAGTAGCACAGATACGCAGTATTTT. Supplemented by reference TRBV7-6 and TRBJ2-3, the full variable domain reads GAGVSQSPRYKVTKRGQDVALRCDPISGHVSLYWYRQALGQGPEFLTYFNYEAQQDKSGLPNDRFSAERPEGSISTLTIQRTEQRDSAMYRCASSPRLASSTDTQYFGPGTRLTVL.

The V call is TRBV19, the J call TRBJ2-5; tentative D call: TRBD1 (6 bases). The CDR3 is 13 residues long. Germline V gene sequence: CDR1 LNHDA, CDR2 SQIVND (reference sequence). V dropped 4 bases and J dropped 5 bases, with 11 bases sitting between them. The DNA for the CDR3 is TGTGCCAGTAGTAGGGGGCGGAAGGAGACCCAGTACTTC. Its protein is CASSRGRKETQYF.

The V call is TRBV19, the J call TRBJ2-1; 12 bases align to TRBD2. This CDR3 comprises 19 residues. V shed 4 bases, J shed 0 bases, and the junction held 10 bases outside the gene matches. Per germline, CDR1 LNHDA and CDR2 SQIVND (reference sequence). CDR3 nucleotide sequence: TGTGCCAGTAGTACGAAACTAGCGGGGGGCCGCAGCTCCTACAATGAGCAGTTCTTC. It codes for CASSTKLAGGRSSYNEQFF.

This chain connects TRBV5-1 to TRBJ2-1; 10 nucleotides agree with TRBD1. V was pared by 2 bases and J by 2 bases, with 4 bases of the junction left unmatched. CDR3 length: 16 amino acids. Germline V lookup: CDR1 SGHRS, CDR2 YFSETQ. This chain's CDR3 is CASSFLGTGAYNEQFF. The DNA of the CDR3 is TGCGCCAGCAGCTTCCTCGGGACAGGGGCCTACAATGAGCAGTTCTTC.

The CDR3 bases are TGTGCCAGCAGAGGACAGGGGTCAACAAACATTCAGTACTTC. This translates into CASRGQGSTNIQYF. The chain joins TRBV6-6 to TRBJ2-4, with 9 bases lining up with TRBD1. After removal of 6 bases from V and 6 bases from J, the junction contained 6 bases not matched to a gene. CDR1 and CDR2 from the germline V gene are MNHNY and SVGAGI (reference sequence). CDR3 size: 14 residues.

This clone appeared a single time. This chain links TRBV6-6 with TRBJ1-4; unclear D gene. From germline, CDR1 is MNHNY and CDR2 SVGAGI (reference sequence). This CDR3 is 16 amino acids long. Trimming pared 2 bases from V and 1 base from J, leaving 11 bases between. In nucleotides, the CDR3 is TGTGCCAGCAGTTACGGGCAGACGGAAACTAATGAAAAACTGTTTTTT. Its translation is CASSYGQTETNEKLFF.

This chain connects TRBV7-2 to TRBJ1-2; D unclear. Deletions cut 2 bases from V and 8 bases from J, with 18 bases between. In germline, CDR1 is SGHTA, CDR2 FQGNSA. This CDR3 has 15 amino acids. The CDR3 here is CASSLTTGTRVGYTF. The CDR3 DNA sequence: TGTGCCAGCAGCTTAACTACCGGTACTAGGGTCGGCTACACCTTC.

This chain connects TRBV14 to TRBJ2-7; D might be TRBD2 (5 bases). CDR3 length: 14 residues. Trimming stripped 0 bases from V and 2 bases from J, with 8 bases between. From germline, CDR1 is SGHDN and CDR2 FVKESK. The CDR3 protein is CASSQDIGAYEQYF. The CDR3 DNA sequence: TGTGCCAGCAGCCAAGATATCGGGGCCTACGAGCAGTACTTC. Full variable domain (missing parts from reference TRBV14 and TRBJ2-7): EAGVTQFPSHSVIEKGQTVTLRCDPISGHDNLYWYRRVMGKEIKFLLHFVKESKQDESGMPNNRFLAERTGGTYSTLKVQPAELEDSGVYFCASSQDIGAYEQYFGPGTRLTVT.

The rearrangement joins TRBV12-5 to TRBJ2-1; TRBD2 is a possible D gene (5 bases). From germline, CDR1 is LGHNT and CDR2 FRNRAP. V lost 7 bases, J lost 3 bases, and 16 bases lay in between. The CDR3 has 15 amino acids. CDR3 region: CASAITLANYNEQFF. The CDR3 coding sequence is TGTGCTAGTGCCATAACCCTAGCAAACTACAATGAGCAGTTCTTC. Variable domain in full (rest from reference TRBV12-5 and TRBJ2-1): DARVTQTPRHKVTEMGQEVTMRCQPILGHNTVFWYRQTMMQGLELLAYFRNRAPLDDSGMPKDRFSAEMPDATLATLKIQPSEPRDSAVYFCASAITLANYNEQFFGPGTRLTVL.

The rearrangement links TRBV28 to TRBJ1-1; no reliable D call. Germline assignment: CDR1 MDHEN and CDR2 SYDVKM. The CDR3 runs 11 residues. Trimming removed 10 bases from V and 1 base from J, with 7 bases in between. The DNA of the CDR3 is TGTGCCACCCTCTCGAACACTGAAGCTTTCTTT. Translation: CATLSNTEAFF. The full variable domain, its missing parts supplied by reference TRBV28 and TRBJ1-1, is DVKVTQSSRYLVKRTGEKVFLECVQDMDHENMFWYRQDPGLGLRLIYFSYDVKMKEKGDIPEGYSVSREKKERFSLILESASTNQTSMYLCATLSNTEAFFGQGTRLTVV.

The chain recombines TRBV3-1 (or the pseudogene TRBV3-2) with TRBJ2-1; 7 bases map to TRBD2. The CDR3 totals 20 residues. CDR1 and CDR2 from the germline V gene are LGHDT and YNNKEL (reference sequence). V lost 0 bases, J lost 6 bases, and 20 bases stayed unmatched. CDR3 amino acids: CASSQDIRAAAGLTVNEQFF. In nucleotides, the CDR3 is TGTGCCAGCAGCCAAGATATCCGTGCAGCAGCGGGATTGACCGTCAATGAGCAGTTCTTC.